These T cell receptor beta chains were read from a single sample in a study of cytomegalovirus exposure and HLA in healthy donors. Profiled with immunoSEQ multiplex PCR; TCRdb holds only in-frame clones, not every one. Among 100,000 to 150,000 clones, 60% to 85% were seen once, and the ten largest hold around 1.5%. Sequences were obtained from PBMCs. The receptors come from a woman aged 18-30 years in good health and CMV-seronegative. CDR3s include the opening cysteine and the closing phenylalanine or tryptophan.

V | CDR3
TRBV6-5 | CASSENGQLEKLFF
TRBV5-4 | CASSLLSRQETQYF
TRBV5-4 | CASSFTLADSYEQYF
TRBV5-1 | CASSLGTSGSLGNEQFF
TRBV30 | CAWESPGHRRNEQFF
TRBV10-3 | CATSGTQDSYNEQFF
TRBV5-4 | CASSSPGGGEKLFF
TRBV12-5 | CASGGRGGGPDNEQFF
TRBV5-1 | CASSGQGGFNTEAFF
TRBV5-1 | CASSYGLAYHNEQFF
TRBV7-9 | CASSTRTSGRVDTQYF
TRBV5-6 | CASSPRRGNTEAFF
TRBV12-5 | CASSAHKETQYF
TRBV5-4 | CASSPGTGGFDYGYTF
TRBV19 | CASSIAQLGEQYF
TRBV7-7 | CASSLPDSGSRETQYF
TRBV7-9 | CASSFSQQGLPSF
TRBV27 | CASSFSRTNYGYTF
TRBV2 | CASSVQGMNTEAFF
TRBV6-5 | CASSYQPGDEQYF
TRBV7-9 | CASSPTGEGTEAFF
TRBV6-5 | CASRPSSGTYNEQFF
TRBV29-1 | CSVGAAEAFF
TRBV7-8 | CASSTSTVINTEAFF
TRBV6-5 | CASRGTGKNTEAFF
TRBV5-1 | CASSLVGRNTEAFF
TRBV5-1 | CASSLVRNTEAFF
TRBV6-1 | CASSEAGQGADEQYF
TRBV29-1 | CSASGQGVAGELFF
TRBV7-6 | CASGLTGFGYTF
TRBV19 | CASSAGGVRGYTF
TRBV5-4 | CASSLARTDTQYF
TRBV5-1 | CASSLVSGELFF
TRBV2 | CASRDGQGYNSPLHF
TRBV2 | CASSEVGDTIYF